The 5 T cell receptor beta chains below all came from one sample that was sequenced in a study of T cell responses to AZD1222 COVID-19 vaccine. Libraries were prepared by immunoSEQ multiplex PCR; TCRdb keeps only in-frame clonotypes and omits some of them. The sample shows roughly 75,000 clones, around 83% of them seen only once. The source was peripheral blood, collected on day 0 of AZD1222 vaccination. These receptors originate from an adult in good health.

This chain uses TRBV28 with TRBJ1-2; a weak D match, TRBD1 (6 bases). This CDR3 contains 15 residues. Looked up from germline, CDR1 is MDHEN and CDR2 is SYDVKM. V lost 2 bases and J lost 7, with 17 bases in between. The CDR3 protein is CASSLGVFRGGGYTF. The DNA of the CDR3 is TGTGCCAGCAGTTTAGGTGTATTCAGGGGAGGTGGCTACACCTTC.

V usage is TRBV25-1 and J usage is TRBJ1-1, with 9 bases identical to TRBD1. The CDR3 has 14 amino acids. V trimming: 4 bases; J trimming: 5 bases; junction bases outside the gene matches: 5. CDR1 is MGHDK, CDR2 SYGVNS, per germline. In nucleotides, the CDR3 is TGTGCCAGCAGTGCGACAGGGGGGGGAACTGAAGCTTTCTTT. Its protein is CASSATGGGTEAFF.

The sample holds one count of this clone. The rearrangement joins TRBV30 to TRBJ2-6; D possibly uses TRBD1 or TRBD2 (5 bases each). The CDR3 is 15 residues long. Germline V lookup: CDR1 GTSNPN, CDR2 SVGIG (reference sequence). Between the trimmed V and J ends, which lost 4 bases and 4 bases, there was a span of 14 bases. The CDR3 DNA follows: TGTGCCTGGATCCTTCTGGGGACCGGGGCCAACGTCCTGACTTTC. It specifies CAWILLGTGANVLTF.

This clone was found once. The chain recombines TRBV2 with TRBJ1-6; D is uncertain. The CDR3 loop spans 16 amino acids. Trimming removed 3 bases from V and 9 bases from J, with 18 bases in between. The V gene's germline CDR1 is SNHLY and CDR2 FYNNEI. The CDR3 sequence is CASSDLGPENGSPLHF. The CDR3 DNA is TGTGCCAGCAGTGACCTCGGCCCGGAGAATGGTTCACCCCTCCACTTT.

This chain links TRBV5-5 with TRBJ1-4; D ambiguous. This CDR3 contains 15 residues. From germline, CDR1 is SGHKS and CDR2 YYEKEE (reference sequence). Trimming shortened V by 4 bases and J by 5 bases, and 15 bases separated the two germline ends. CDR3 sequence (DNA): TGTGCCAGCAGCCTCCAGCAGACGGGCAATGAAAAACTGTTTTTT. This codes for CASSLQQTGNEKLFF.